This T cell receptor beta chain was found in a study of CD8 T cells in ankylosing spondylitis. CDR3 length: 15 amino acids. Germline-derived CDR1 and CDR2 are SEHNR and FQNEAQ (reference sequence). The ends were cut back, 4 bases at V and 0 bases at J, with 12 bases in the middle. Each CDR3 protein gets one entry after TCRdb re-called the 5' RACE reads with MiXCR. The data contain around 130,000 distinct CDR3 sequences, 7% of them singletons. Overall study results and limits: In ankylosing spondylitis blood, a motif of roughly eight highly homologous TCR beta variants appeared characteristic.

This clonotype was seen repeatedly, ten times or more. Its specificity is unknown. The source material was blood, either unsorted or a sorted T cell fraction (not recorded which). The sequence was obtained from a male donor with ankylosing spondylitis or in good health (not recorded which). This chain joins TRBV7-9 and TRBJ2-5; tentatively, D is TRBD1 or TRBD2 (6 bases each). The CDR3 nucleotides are TGTGCCAGCAGCTCCGCGGGGACAAACCAAGAGACCCAGTACTTC. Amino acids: CASSSAGTNQETQYF.